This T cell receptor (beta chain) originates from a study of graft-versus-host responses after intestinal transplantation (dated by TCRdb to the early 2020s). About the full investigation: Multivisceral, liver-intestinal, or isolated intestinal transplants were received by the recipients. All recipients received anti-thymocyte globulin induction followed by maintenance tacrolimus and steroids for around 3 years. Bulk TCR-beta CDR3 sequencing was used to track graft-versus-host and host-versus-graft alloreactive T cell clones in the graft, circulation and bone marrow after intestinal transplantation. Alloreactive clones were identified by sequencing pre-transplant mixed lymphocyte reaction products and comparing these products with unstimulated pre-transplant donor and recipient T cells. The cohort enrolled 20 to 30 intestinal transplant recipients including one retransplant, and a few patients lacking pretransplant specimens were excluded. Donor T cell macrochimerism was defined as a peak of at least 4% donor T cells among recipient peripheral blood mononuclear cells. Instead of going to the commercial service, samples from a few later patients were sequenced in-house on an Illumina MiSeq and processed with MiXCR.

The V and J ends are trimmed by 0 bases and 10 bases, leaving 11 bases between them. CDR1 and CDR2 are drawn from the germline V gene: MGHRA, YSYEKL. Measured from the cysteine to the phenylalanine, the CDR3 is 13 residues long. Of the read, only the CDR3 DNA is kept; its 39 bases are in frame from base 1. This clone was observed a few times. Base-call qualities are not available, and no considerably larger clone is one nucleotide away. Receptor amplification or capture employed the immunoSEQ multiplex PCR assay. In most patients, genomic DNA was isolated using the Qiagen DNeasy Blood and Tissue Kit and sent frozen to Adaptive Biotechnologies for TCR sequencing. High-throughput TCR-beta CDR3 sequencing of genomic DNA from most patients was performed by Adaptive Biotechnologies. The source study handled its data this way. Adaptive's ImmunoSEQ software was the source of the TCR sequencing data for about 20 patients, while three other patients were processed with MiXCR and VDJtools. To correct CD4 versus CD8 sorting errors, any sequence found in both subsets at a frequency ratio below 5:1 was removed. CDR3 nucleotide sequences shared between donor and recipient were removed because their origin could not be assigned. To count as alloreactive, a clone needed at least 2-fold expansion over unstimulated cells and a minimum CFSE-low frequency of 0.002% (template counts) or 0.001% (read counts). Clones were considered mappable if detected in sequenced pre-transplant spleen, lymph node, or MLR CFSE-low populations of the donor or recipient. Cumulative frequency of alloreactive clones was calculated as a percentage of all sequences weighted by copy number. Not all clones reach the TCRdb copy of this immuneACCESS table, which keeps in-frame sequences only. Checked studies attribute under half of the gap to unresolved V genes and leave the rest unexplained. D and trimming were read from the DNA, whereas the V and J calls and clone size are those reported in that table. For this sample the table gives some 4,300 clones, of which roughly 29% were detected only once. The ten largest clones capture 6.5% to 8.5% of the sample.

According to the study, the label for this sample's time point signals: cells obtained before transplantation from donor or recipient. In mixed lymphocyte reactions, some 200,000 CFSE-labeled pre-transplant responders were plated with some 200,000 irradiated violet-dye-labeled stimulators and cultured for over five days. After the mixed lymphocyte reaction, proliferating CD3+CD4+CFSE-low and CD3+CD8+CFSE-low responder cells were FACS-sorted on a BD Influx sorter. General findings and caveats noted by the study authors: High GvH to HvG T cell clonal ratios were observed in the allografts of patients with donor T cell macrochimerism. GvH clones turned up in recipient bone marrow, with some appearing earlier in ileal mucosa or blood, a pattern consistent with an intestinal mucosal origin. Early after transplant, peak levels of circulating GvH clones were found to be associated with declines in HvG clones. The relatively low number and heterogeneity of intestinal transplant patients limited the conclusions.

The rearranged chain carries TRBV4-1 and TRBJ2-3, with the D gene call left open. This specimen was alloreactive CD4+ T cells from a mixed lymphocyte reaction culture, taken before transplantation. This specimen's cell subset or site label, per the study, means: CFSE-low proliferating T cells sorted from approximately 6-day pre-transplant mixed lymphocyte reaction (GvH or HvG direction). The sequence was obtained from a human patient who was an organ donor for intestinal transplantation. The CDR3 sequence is CASSQDPPRPQYF. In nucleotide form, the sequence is TGCGCCAGCAGCCAAGATCCGCCACGCCCGCAGTATTTT.